What follows are 29 T cell receptor beta chains derived from one specimen sequenced in a study of cytomegalovirus exposure and HLA in healthy donors. Amplification used 60 Vbeta primers and 13 Jbeta primers. Clones were sequenced by immunoSEQ multiplex PCR, and TCRdb holds only the in-frame ones, with some missing. The sample lists about 160,000 clones, more than 70% occurring once. Sequenced material: PBMCs. Every receptor here comes from a boy aged 2-15 years in good health and CMV-seronegative.

The V and J genes are TRBV30 and TRBJ2-7; TRBD2 matches 10 bases. The CDR3 consists of 14 residues. The trim removed 1 base at V and 2 bases at J, leaving 2 bases unmatched. CDR1 and CDR2 from the germline V gene are GTSNPN and SVGIG (reference sequence). The CDR3 nucleotides read TGTGCCTGGAGTGCAGCGGGAGGGCCCTACGAGCAGTACTTC. It encodes CAWSAAGGPYEQYF.

J is TRBJ2-7 and V is TRBV11-2, with 13 bases identical to TRBD2. There are 14 residues in the CDR3. CDR1 is SGHAT and CDR2 is FQNNGV in the germline V gene. V shed 5 bases, J shed 3 bases, and the junction held 1 base outside the gene matches. CDR3 sequence: CASSRLAGGYEQYF. The DNA for the CDR3 is TGTGCCAGCAGCCGACTAGCGGGAGGCTACGAGCAGTACTTC. Supplemented by reference TRBV11-2 and TRBJ2-7, the full variable domain reads EAGVAQSPRYKIIEKRQSVAFWCNPISGHATLYWYQQILGQGPKLLIQFQNNGVVDDSQLPKDRFSAERLKGVDSTLKIQPAKLEDSAVYLCASSRLAGGYEQYFGPGTRLTVT.

V is TRBV5-1 and J is TRBJ2-1; 7 bases are shared with TRBD1. This CDR3 has 18 residues. Germline V CDR1 and CDR2: SGHRS, YFSETQ. Trimming removed 2 bases from V and 0 bases from J; junction bases left unmatched: 11. CDR3 sequence (DNA): TGCGCCAGCAGCTTTACGCCGACAGGGTTTCGCTCCTACAATGAGCAGTTCTTC. Its protein is CASSFTPTGFRSYNEQFF.

The table lists this clone with a few counts. J is TRBJ1-2 and V is TRBV2, with D perhaps matching TRBD1 (5 bases). Trimming shortened V by 3 bases and J by 7 bases, and 15 bases separated the two germline ends. The germline gives CDR1 SNHLY, CDR2 FYNNEI. CDR3 length: 14 amino acids. The CDR3 reads CASSDRGLMGGYTF. CDR3 DNA: TGTGCCAGCAGTGATCGGGGACTCATGGGTGGCTACACCTTC.

This clone was observed a single time. The rearrangement links TRBV28 to TRBJ2-1, with D unresolved. The CDR3 length is 15 residues. The germline V gene encodes CDR1 MDHEN and CDR2 SYDVKM. The V end was cut by 8 bases, the J end by 4 bases, with 18 bases between. The CDR3 protein is CASCPFYALYNEQFF. The DNA for the CDR3 is TGTGCCAGCTGCCCCTTCTACGCCCTTTACAATGAGCAGTTCTTC.

CDR3 sequence: CASTLRGQNTDTQYF. As DNA, the CDR3 is TGTGCCAGCACCTTACGGGGACAGAACACAGATACGCAGTATTTT. This chain links TRBV28 with TRBJ2-3; TRBD1 aligns across 7 bases. Per the germline V gene, CDR1 is MDHEN and CDR2 is SYDVKM. The CDR3 runs 15 residues. Trimming cost V 7 bases and J 2 bases; bases outside gene matches: 9.

This rearrangement joins TRBV27 to TRBJ2-7; 8 bases fit TRBD1. The CDR3 is 14 amino acids. The germline gives CDR1 MNHEY, CDR2 SMNVEV (reference sequence). The junction had 4 bases not matched to a gene; V was cut back by 4 bases and J by 2 bases. The CDR3 nucleotides read TGTGCCAGCAGTTCCGGACAGGGCACCTACGAGCAGTACTTC. Residues: CASSSGQGTYEQYF.

The chain recombines TRBV5-6 with TRBJ1-1, with TRBD1 as a possible D gene (6 bases). Germline V gives CDR1 SGHDT, CDR2 YYEEEE. Trimming removed 2 bases at V and 5 bases at J, with 7 bases between. The CDR3 has 12 amino acids. In nucleotides, the CDR3 is TGTGCCAGCAGCTTAGGACAGACTGAAGCTTTCTTT. It yields the protein CASSLGQTEAFF.

This clone was detected once. The V and J genes are TRBV30 and TRBJ1-5; D is possibly TRBD1 (6 bases). From germline, CDR1 is GTSNPN and CDR2 SVGIG (reference sequence). Trimming took off 0 bases at V and 7 bases at J, with 16 bases between the two ends. The CDR3 runs 15 residues. CDR3 coding DNA: TGTGCCTGGAGTGTACAGGGTAGGGGAAGACAGCCCCAGCATTTT. This codes for CAWSVQGRGRQPQHF.

The chain has TRBV7-2 and TRBJ2-7; D is ambiguous. The CDR3 is 15 residues long. Germline CDR1 is SGHTA and CDR2 is FQGNSA. V lost 5 bases and J 1 base, leaving 15 bases between the germline ends. DNA for the CDR3: TGTGCCAGCAGCCGAGACCGGGTACCATCCTACGAGCAGTACTTC. Its protein is CASSRDRVPSYEQYF.

This clone was seen once. V and J are TRBV29-1 and TRBJ2-1, with 14 bases identical to TRBD2. The CDR3 is 16 residues long. Germline V CDR1 and CDR2: SQVTM, ANQGSEA. The CDR3 reads CSGQYGTSGSGDEQFF. CDR3 in DNA: TGCAGTGGACAGTATGGGACTAGCGGGAGTGGGGATGAGCAGTTCTTC.

J is TRBJ2-1 and V is TRBV20-1; D call uncertain. V lost 7 bases and J lost 8, with 9 bases in between. Germline-derived CDR1 and CDR2 are DFQATT and SNEGSKA (reference sequence). This CDR3 is built from 10 residues. This CDR3 is CSVMSHEQFF. The CDR3 DNA reads TGCAGTGTTATGAGCCATGAGCAGTTCTTC.

J is TRBJ2-5 and V is TRBV2, with 12 bases matching TRBD1. The trim removed 7 bases at V and 5 bases at J, leaving 11 bases unmatched. Germline lookup yields CDR1 SNHLY and CDR2 FYNNEI. There are 16 residues in the CDR3. CDR3 residues: CASNPGTGGRGETQYF. The CDR3 DNA reads TGTGCCAGCAATCCCGGGACAGGGGGCCGGGGGGAGACCCAGTACTTC.

The gene calls are TRBV10-2 and TRBJ1-1; 8 nucleotides match TRBD1. The CDR3 extends over 14 amino acids. Germline CDR1 and CDR2: WSHSY and SAAADI. V lost 8 bases to trimming and J lost 3 bases; unmatched junction nucleotides: 8. The CDR3 reads CASGRTGGYTEAFF. The CDR3, as DNA: TGCGCCAGCGGAAGAACAGGGGGGTACACTGAAGCTTTCTTT.

V and J are TRBV10-3 and TRBJ2-3; 13 bases fit TRBD2. There are 15 residues in the CDR3. V lost 10 bases, J lost 4 bases, and 8 bases stayed unmatched. Germline CDR1 and CDR2: ENHRY and SYGVKD. DNA of the CDR3: TGTGCCACTCGGACTAGCGGGAGTAGGGCAGATACGCAGTATTTT. This sequence encodes CATRTSGSRADTQYF.

This sequence joins TRBV10-2 and TRBJ1-2, with TRBD1 as a possible D gene (6 bases). Germline V gene sequence: CDR1 WSHSY, CDR2 SAAADI. The CDR3 consists of 13 residues. With 4 bases removed from V and 5 bases from J, the gap between germline ends came to 11 bases. The CDR3 is CASSVGQGYGYTF. In DNA form, the CDR3 reads TGCGCCAGCAGTGTGGGGCAGGGGTATGGCTACACCTTC.

The CDR3 spells CASSADTSYEQYF. The DNA for the CDR3 is TGTGCCAGCAGCGCAGACACCTCCTACGAGCAGTACTTC. This rearrangement joins TRBV5-4 to TRBJ2-7; D remains unclear. With 4 bases removed from V and 0 bases from J, the gap between germline ends came to 8 bases. This CDR3 has 13 residues. CDR1 is SGHNT and CDR2 is YYREEE in the germline V gene (reference sequence).

The chain is built from TRBV18 and TRBJ1-1; 8 bases align to TRBD1. The CDR3 sequence is 15 residues long. Trimming at V came to 6 bases and at J to 3 bases, leaving 9 bases not matched to a gene. Germline CDR1 and CDR2: KGHSH and LQKENI. As DNA, the CDR3 is TGTGCCAGCTCGCCCCGACAGGGGCCGGACACTGAAGCTTTCTTT. This sequence encodes CASSPRQGPDTEAFF.

The chain couples TRBV27 to TRBJ2-7; 7 bases agree with TRBD2. After removal of 6 bases from V and 2 bases from J, the junction contained 10 bases not matched to a gene. CDR1 is MNHEY, CDR2 SMNVEV, per germline (reference sequence). This CDR3 contains 15 residues. The CDR3 protein is CASRSTTRGAYEQYF. CDR3 sequence (DNA): TGTGCCAGCAGGTCAACAACCCGGGGGGCCTACGAGCAGTACTTC.

This clone was picked up one time. The CDR3 protein is CASSMYRGTFTGELFF. The CDR3 DNA reads as TGTGCCAGCAGCATGTACAGGGGAACTTTTACCGGGGAGCTGTTTTTT. The V gene is TRBV7-9, the J gene TRBJ2-2; TRBD1 matches at 7 bases. The V gene's germline CDR1 is SEHNR and CDR2 FQNEAQ (reference sequence). The CDR3 is made up of 16 amino acids. V gave up 5 bases and J gave up 5 bases; unmatched junction bases: 11.

This clone was seen once. This chain uses TRBV30 with TRBJ2-1; weak D call: TRBD1 (6 bases). The CDR3 runs to 12 residues. Germline CDR1 and CDR2: GTSNPN and SVGIG (reference sequence). V was trimmed by 0 bases and J by 9 bases, leaving 9 bases between them. In DNA, the CDR3 is TGTGCCTGGAGTGTGGGGGCCGGTGAGCAGTTCTTC. This gives the protein CAWSVGAGEQFF.

CDR3 coding DNA: TGTGCCAGCGCCGGGACAGGTGACACCGGGGAGCTGTTTTTT. Residues: CASAGTGDTGELFF. V gene TRBV6-1 combines with J gene TRBJ2-2; 8 positions match TRBD1. V shed 8 bases, J shed 3 bases, and the junction held 5 bases outside the gene matches. The CDR3 sequence is 14 residues long. Per the germline V gene, CDR1 is MNHNS and CDR2 is SASEGT.

The V call is TRBV9, the J call TRBJ2-3; 12 bases are shared with TRBD1. Trimming took 2 bases from V and 3 from J; bases not matched to a gene: 7. The CDR3 is made up of 17 amino acids. The germline V gene encodes CDR1 SGDLS and CDR2 YYNGEE. CDR3 amino acids: CASSVYPGQGATDTQYF. The CDR3 DNA reads as TGTGCCAGCAGCGTCTACCCGGGACAGGGGGCAACAGATACGCAGTATTTT. The full variable domain, in which reference TRBV9 and TRBJ2-3 provide the parts outside the CDR3, is DSGVTQTPKHLITATGQRVTLRCSPRSGDLSVYWYQQSLDQGLQFLIQYYNGEERAKGNILERFSAQQFPDLHSELNLSSLELGDSALYFCASSVYPGQGATDTQYFGPGTRLTVL.

The CDR3 spells CASSLGLGSGYEQYF. The CDR3 DNA follows: TGTGCCAGCAGCTTAGGGCTCGGTAGCGGGTACGAGCAGTACTTC. The V call is TRBV7-8, the J call TRBJ2-7; 7 nucleotides align to TRBD2. The germline gives CDR1 SGHVS, CDR2 FQNEAQ. This CDR3 is 15 amino acids long. The junction had 7 bases not matched to a gene; V was cut back by 1 base and J by 4 bases. The full variable domain, with the rest looked up from reference TRBV7-8 and TRBJ2-7, is GAGVSQSPRYKVAKRGQDVALRCDPISGHVSLFWYQQALGQGPEFLTYFQNEAQLDKSGLPSDRFFAERPEGSVSTLKIQRTQQEDSAVYLCASSLGLGSGYEQYFGPGTRLTVT.

This clone was counted a single time. The chain has TRBV2 and TRBJ1-2, with D unclear. The CDR3 is 15 amino acids. V was trimmed by 3 bases and J by 3 bases, leaving 14 bases between them. From germline, CDR1 is SNHLY and CDR2 FYNNEI. The CDR3 protein is CASSEQDPWDYGYTF. The DNA of the CDR3 is TGTGCCAGCAGTGAGCAGGATCCCTGGGACTATGGCTACACCTTC.

This sequence joins TRBV9 and TRBJ2-7; no clear D gene. Germline CDR1 and CDR2: SGDLS and YYNGEE. V was trimmed by 0 bases and J by 1 base, leaving 11 bases between them. The CDR3 has 15 amino acids. CDR3 DNA sequence: TGTGCCAGCAGCGTAGGGCAGGTTTGGTCCTACGAGCAGTACTTC. Encoded protein: CASSVGQVWSYEQYF.

V is TRBV9 and J is TRBJ2-3; possible D gene TRBD1, 8 bases. Trimming removed 2 bases at V and 3 bases at J, with 19 bases between. This CDR3 comprises 17 residues. CDR1 is SGDLS and CDR2 is YYNGEE in the germline V gene. This CDR3 is CASSVPRTGGDTDTQYF. CDR3 coding DNA: TGTGCCAGCAGCGTCCCCCGTACAGGGGGGGATACAGATACGCAGTATTTT.

This clone was observed a single time. V gene TRBV5-1 combines with J gene TRBJ2-3; 12 bases are a match to TRBD2. V trimming: 2 bases; J trimming: 0 bases; junction bases outside the gene matches: 1. Germline loops: CDR1 SGHRS, CDR2 YFSETQ. The CDR3 has 16 residues. The CDR3 nucleotides are TGCGCCAGCAGCTTCGGGACTAGCGGGAGCACAGATACGCAGTATTTT. Its translation: CASSFGTSGSTDTQYF.

The rearrangement joins TRBV5-6 to TRBJ2-1; 13 bases fit TRBD2. J gave up 8 bases and V 3 bases, and 8 bases lay outside the gene matches. The CDR3 totals 16 residues. Germline CDR1 SGHDT, CDR2 YYEEEE. This CDR3 reads CASSSPRTSGSYEQFF. In nucleotides, the CDR3 is TGTGCCAGCAGCTCACCTCGGACTAGCGGGAGCTATGAGCAGTTCTTC. Full variable domain (missing parts from reference TRBV5-6 and TRBJ2-1): DAGVTQSPTHLIKTRGQQVTLRCSPKSGHDTVSWYQQALGQGPQFIFQYYEEEERQRGNFPDRFSGHQFPNYSSELNVNALLLGDSALYLCASSSPRTSGSYEQFFGPGTRLTVL.